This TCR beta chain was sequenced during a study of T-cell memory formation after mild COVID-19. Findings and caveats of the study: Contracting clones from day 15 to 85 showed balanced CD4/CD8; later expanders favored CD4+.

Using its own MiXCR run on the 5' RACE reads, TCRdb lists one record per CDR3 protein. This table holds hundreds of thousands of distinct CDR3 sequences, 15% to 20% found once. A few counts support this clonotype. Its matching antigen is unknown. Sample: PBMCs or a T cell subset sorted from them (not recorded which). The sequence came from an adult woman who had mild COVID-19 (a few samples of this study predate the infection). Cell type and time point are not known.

The CDR3 region has the DNA TGCAGTGCTAGGACAGGTGGCCGGGCGAATTCACCCCTCCACTTT. Translating it yields CSARTGGRANSPLHF. V gene TRBV20-1 combines with J gene TRBJ1-6, with D maybe TRBD1 (6 bases). This CDR3 region has 15 residues. Germline CDR1 and CDR2: DFQATT and SNEGSKA (reference sequence). V was pared by 3 bases and J by 7 bases, with 16 bases between.